Listed here are 25 T cell receptor beta chains from one sample, sequenced in a study of cytomegalovirus exposure and HLA in healthy donors. Primers included in the PCR were 60 Vbeta and 13 Jbeta primers. Data came from immunoSEQ multiplex PCR; TCRdb stores just in-frame clones and leaves some out. In the table there are some 140,000 clones, about four fifths of which are singletons. The sequencing sample was made of PBMCs. The receptors were gathered from a man aged 25-45 years in good health.

With respect to this clone: Mismatch with germline at one junction end may stem from a read error. This rearrangement joins TRBV7-9 to TRBJ1-1; D ambiguous. CDR1 is SEHNR and CDR2 is FQNEAQ in the germline V gene (reference sequence). This CDR3 has 12 residues. The CDR3, as DNA: TGTTCCAGCAGGCGGGAGAACACTGAAGCTTTCTTT. This codes for CSSRRENTEAFF.

V usage is TRBV27 and J usage is TRBJ2-1; TRBD1 aligns across 9 bases. CDR1 and CDR2 (germline): MNHEY, SMNVEV (reference sequence). The junction had 4 bases not matched to a gene; V was cut back by 5 bases and J by 2 bases. The CDR3 loop spans 15 amino acids. The CDR3 nucleotides read TGTGCCAGCAGTCCCGGGACAGGGCCCTACAATGAGCAGTTCTTC. This translates into CASSPGTGPYNEQFF.

This clone was counted a few times. The chain couples TRBV6-1 to TRBJ2-7, with TRBD1 as a possible D gene (5 bases). This CDR3 contains 13 residues. V dropped 2 bases and J dropped 4 bases, with 9 bases sitting between them. CDR1 is MNHNS and CDR2 is SASEGT in the germline V gene. Written as DNA, the CDR3 is TGTGCCAGCAGTGAATACAGGCCGTACGAGCAGTACTTC. This sequence encodes CASSEYRPYEQYF.

The J gene is TRBJ2-1, the V gene TRBV2, with 9 bases matching TRBD1. Germline CDR1 SNHLY, CDR2 FYNNEI. This CDR3 has 14 amino acids. The J segment lost 9 bases and the V segment lost 9 bases, leaving 12 bases of the junction unmatched. CDR3 amino acids: CASCRDRENAEQFF. In DNA, the CDR3 is TGTGCCAGTTGCCGGGACAGGGAGAATGCTGAGCAGTTCTTC.

This chain joins TRBV9 and TRBJ2-7; 7 nucleotides agree with TRBD2. The ends lost 2 bases at V and 2 bases at J; junction bases unmatched: 7. The CDR3 extends over 15 amino acids. Germline CDR1 SGDLS, CDR2 YYNGEE. The CDR3 protein is CASSVGGGLTYEQYF. DNA for the CDR3: TGTGCCAGCAGCGTGGGGGGAGGGCTGACCTACGAGCAGTACTTC.

This chain links TRBV30 with TRBJ1-2, with 10 bases identical to TRBD1. The J segment lost 5 bases and the V segment lost 5 bases, leaving 8 bases of the junction unmatched. Germline V CDR1 and CDR2: GTSNPN, SVGIG (reference sequence). The CDR3 spans 14 residues. CDR3 DNA sequence: TGTGCCTGGGGTCGGGACAGGGGTAGATATGGCTACACCTTC. This translates into CAWGRDRGRYGYTF.

This clone occurred a few times. This chain uses TRBV25-1 with TRBJ2-3; the match to TRBD2 covers 8 bases. Germline V lookup: CDR1 MGHDK, CDR2 SYGVNS. The V segment lost 5 bases and the J segment 6 bases; nucleotides outside the gene matches: 19. The CDR3 length is 18 residues. The CDR3 DNA follows: TGTGCCAGCAGTCCCGAGGTGGCGGGAGGAGTTTTTATTGATACGCAGTATTTT. Amino acid sequence: CASSPEVAGGVFIDTQYF.

V and J are TRBV5-4 and TRBJ2-1, with 11 bases that match TRBD1. V lost 2 bases, J lost 7 bases, and 5 bases stayed unmatched. CDR1 and CDR2 from the germline V gene are SGHNT and YYREEE (reference sequence). This CDR3 has 15 amino acids. CDR3 protein: CASSFGQGARNEQFF. The CDR3 DNA follows: TGTGCCAGCAGCTTCGGACAGGGGGCGCGTAATGAGCAGTTCTTC.

The chain carries TRBV28 and TRBJ2-4; 10 bases map to TRBD2. The length of the CDR3 is 14 residues. Germline V gives CDR1 MDHEN, CDR2 SYDVKM. Trimming at V came to 10 bases and at J to 9 bases, leaving 12 bases not matched to a gene. The CDR3 here is CATSLSAGGLIQYF. CDR3 coding DNA: TGTGCCACCTCACTTTCAGCGGGAGGGCTCATTCAGTACTTC. The full variable domain, with the rest looked up from reference TRBV28 and TRBJ2-4, is DVKVTQSSRYLVKRTGEKVFLECVQDMDHENMFWYRQDPGLGLRLIYFSYDVKMKEKGDIPEGYSVSREKKERFSLILESASTNQTSMYLCATSLSAGGLIQYFGAGTRLSVL.

This chain joins TRBV4-1 and TRBJ2-1; perhaps TRBD1 as D (6 bases). The germline CDR1 and CDR2 sequences are MGHRA and YSYEKL. CDR3 length: 15 amino acids. The V gene lost 4 bases and the J gene lost 4 bases, with 14 bases spanning the gap. CDR3 amino acids: CASSLYYRDYNEQFF. The CDR3 DNA sequence: TGCGCCAGCAGCCTATACTACAGGGATTACAATGAGCAGTTCTTC.

The rearrangement links TRBV28 to TRBJ2-3; 9 nucleotides align to TRBD2. This CDR3 region has 18 residues. J gave up 2 bases and V 5 bases, and 14 bases lay outside the gene matches. Looked up from germline, CDR1 is MDHEN and CDR2 is SYDVKM. Here the CDR3 DNA reads TGTGCCAGCAGTGGGGTTACGCGAGGGACTAGCCTCACAGATACGCAGTATTTT. It encodes CASSGVTRGTSLTDTQYF. The entire variable domain, with the rest obtained from reference TRBV28 and TRBJ2-3, is as follows: DVKVTQSSRYLVKRTGEKVFLECVQDMDHENMFWYRQDPGLGLRLIYFSYDVKMKEKGDIPEGYSVSREKKERFSLILESASTNQTSMYLCASSGVTRGTSLTDTQYFGPGTRLTVL.

V and J are TRBV2 and TRBJ2-1, with 10 positions matching TRBD1. The germline CDR1 and CDR2 sequences are SNHLY and FYNNEI. The CDR3 totals 14 residues. With 6 bases clipped from V and 3 bases from J, the junction kept 2 bases outside the gene matches. The CDR3 nucleotides read TGTGCCAGCAGGGGGACAGGGGTCTACAATGAGCAGTTCTTC. It is translated as CASRGTGVYNEQFF.

The V gene is TRBV27, the J gene TRBJ2-2, with 7 bases that match TRBD2. Looked up from germline, CDR1 is MNHEY and CDR2 is SMNVEV (reference sequence). This CDR3 spans 16 amino acids. The V segment lost 6 bases and the J segment 0 bases; nucleotides outside the gene matches: 7. The CDR3 here is CASSLSGTPNTGELFF. The CDR3 bases are TGTGCCAGCAGCCTAAGCGGGACTCCGAACACCGGGGAGCTGTTTTTT.

The chain is built from TRBV6-1 and TRBJ2-7, with no clear D. Looked up from germline, CDR1 is MNHNS and CDR2 is SASEGT. Trimming stripped 2 bases from V and 3 bases from J, with 5 bases between. The CDR3 is made up of 12 amino acids. The CDR3 DNA reads as TGTGCCAGCAGTGAAACAATCTACGAGCAGTACTTC. Translated: CASSETIYEQYF.

The chain carries TRBV5-1 and TRBJ2-5, with 16 bases that match TRBD2. The J call is uncertain, as TRBJ2-7 better fits the DNA end. The germline CDR1 and CDR2 sequences are SGHRS and YFSETQ. This CDR3 has 18 residues. The CDR3 DNA reads as TGCGCCAGCAGCGCGGGACTAGCGGGAGGGGGGGATCGGTACGAGCAGTACTTC. It translates to CASSAGLAGGGDRYEQYF.

The rearrangement joins TRBV6-1 to TRBJ2-3; 10 nucleotides align to TRBD2. Per the germline V gene, CDR1 is MNHNS and CDR2 is SASEGT. This CDR3 comprises 14 residues. The trim removed 7 bases at V and 5 bases at J, leaving 6 bases unmatched. CDR3 in amino acids: CASTLAGVKDTQYF. CDR3 DNA: TGTGCCAGCACCCTAGCGGGAGTGAAAGATACGCAGTATTTT.

This clone was seen once. The chain employs TRBV6-5 and TRBJ1-3; possible D gene TRBD1, 6 bases. V was pared by 8 bases and J by 4 bases, with 18 bases between. This CDR3 is 15 amino acids long. Per the germline V gene, CDR1 is MNHEY and CDR2 is SVGAGI. CDR3 DNA: TGTGCCAGCCGACGGGCAGGGGTAGTCGGAAACACCATATATTTT. Translating it yields CASRRAGVVGNTIYF.

The chain carries TRBV6-1 and TRBJ2-2; TRBD2 might be the D (5 bases). This CDR3 spans 15 amino acids. V was shortened by 7 bases and J by 6 bases, with 18 bases between the two germline ends. Germline loops: CDR1 MNHNS, CDR2 SASEGT. The CDR3 protein is CASTIASGQSGELFF. Written as DNA, the CDR3 is TGTGCCAGCACCATAGCGTCGGGCCAATCCGGGGAGCTGTTTTTT.

The rearrangement uses TRBV7-8 and TRBJ1-2; tentatively, D is TRBD1 (6 bases). V lost 3 bases and J 0 bases, leaving 17 bases between the germline ends. The V gene's germline CDR1 is SGHVS and CDR2 FQNEAQ. The CDR3 covers 17 residues. This chain's CDR3 is CASSFSDRRWANYGYTF. The CDR3 DNA sequence: TGTGCCAGCAGCTTCTCGGACAGACGTTGGGCTAACTATGGCTACACCTTC.

The genes are TRBV29-1 and TRBJ2-4; 7 bases align to TRBD2. V gave up 4 bases and J gave up 6 bases; unmatched junction bases: 9. The CDR3 has 14 residues. Germline-derived CDR1 and CDR2 are SQVTM and ANQGSEA. The CDR3 loop reads CSVVVWTGGNIQYF. CDR3 nucleotide sequence: TGCAGCGTTGTGGTGTGGACGGGGGGAAACATTCAGTACTTC.

The CDR3: CATSPTRDMNTEAFF. The CDR3 region has the DNA TGTGCCACCAGCCCAACCAGGGATATGAACACTGAAGCTTTCTTT. The rearrangement joins TRBV15 to TRBJ1-1, with a weak D call TRBD1 (5 bases). This CDR3 region has 15 residues. The V end was cut by 5 bases, the J end by 0 bases, with 13 bases between. CDR1 is LNHNV, CDR2 YYDKDF, per germline (reference sequence).

The chain recombines TRBV28 with TRBJ2-5; possibly TRBD2 for D (6 bases). TRBJ2-7 matches the DNA end more closely, so the J call is doubtful. CDR3 size: 17 residues. From germline, CDR1 is MDHEN and CDR2 SYDVKM. The chain's CDR3 is CASSYAGTHGLEYEQYF. CDR3 DNA sequence: TGTGCCAGCAGTTACGCCGGGACTCACGGTTTAGAGTACGAGCAGTACTTC.

The chain is built from TRBV12-5 and TRBJ2-7; 7 bases agree with TRBD1. The CDR3 contains 17 residues. Germline V gene sequence: CDR1 LGHNT, CDR2 FRNRAP. Trimming at V came to 0 bases and at J to 7 bases, leaving 15 bases not matched to a gene. DNA of the CDR3: TGTGCTAGTGGTTTGGTACTTCAGGGACAGAGGTACGAGGAGCAGTACTTC. It encodes CASGLVLQGQRYEEQYF. Together with reference TRBV12-5 and TRBJ2-7, the CDR3 gives the full variable domain: DARVTQTPRHKVTEMGQEVTMRCQPILGHNTVFWYRQTMMQGLELLAYFRNRAPLDDSGMPKDRFSAEMPDATLATLKIQPSEPRDSAVYFCASGLVLQGQRYEEQYFGPGTRLTVT.

Regarding this clone: One end of the junction is discordant with germline, which a read error may explain. The chain joins TRBV5-1 to TRBJ2-2; 11 bases map to TRBD2. This CDR3 has 17 residues. Germline assignment: CDR1 SGHRS and CDR2 YFSETQ. The CDR3 is CVSSPGTSGANTGELFF. The CDR3 DNA reads TGCGTCAGCAGCCCTGGGACTAGCGGCGCGAACACCGGGGAGCTGTTTTTT.

V usage is TRBV28 and J usage is TRBJ1-2; D might be TRBD1 (5 bases). In germline, CDR1 is MDHEN, CDR2 SYDVKM. Trimming stripped 4 bases from V and 5 bases from J, with 14 bases between. This CDR3 region has 14 residues. The CDR3 bases are TGTGCCAGCAGTTCCGGCGGGGACCTATATGGCTACACCTTC. Translation: CASSSGGDLYGYTF.